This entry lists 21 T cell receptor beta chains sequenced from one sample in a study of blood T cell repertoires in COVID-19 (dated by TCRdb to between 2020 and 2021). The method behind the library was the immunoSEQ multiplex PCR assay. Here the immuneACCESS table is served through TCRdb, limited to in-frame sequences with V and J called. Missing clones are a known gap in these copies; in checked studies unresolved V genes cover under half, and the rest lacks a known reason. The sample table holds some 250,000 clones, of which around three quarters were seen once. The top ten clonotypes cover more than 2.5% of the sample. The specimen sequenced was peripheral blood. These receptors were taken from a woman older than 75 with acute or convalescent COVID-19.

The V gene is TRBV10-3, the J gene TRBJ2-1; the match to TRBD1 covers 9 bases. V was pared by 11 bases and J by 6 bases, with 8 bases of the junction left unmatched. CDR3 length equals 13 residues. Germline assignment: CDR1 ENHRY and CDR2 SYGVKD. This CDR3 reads CAARGTGSNEQFF. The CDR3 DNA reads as TGTGCCGCCCGGGGGACAGGGTCCAATGAGCAGTTCTTC.

The CDR3 DNA reads TGTGCCAGCTCACCACCCGGGACAGGCACAGATACGCAGTATTTT. This gives the protein CASSPPGTGTDTQYF. The rearrangement joins TRBV18 to TRBJ2-3; 7 bases map to TRBD1. With V trimmed by 0 bases and J by 1 base, 1 base remained unmatched. CDR1 and CDR2 from the germline V gene are KGHSH and LQKENI. There are 15 residues in the CDR3. Supplemented by reference TRBV18 and TRBJ2-3, the full variable domain reads NAGVMQNPRHLVRRRGQEARLRCSPMKGHSHVYWYRQLPEEGLKFMVYLQKENIIDESGMPKERFSAEFPKEGPSILRIQQVVRGDSAAYFCASSPPGTGTDTQYFGPGTRLTVL.

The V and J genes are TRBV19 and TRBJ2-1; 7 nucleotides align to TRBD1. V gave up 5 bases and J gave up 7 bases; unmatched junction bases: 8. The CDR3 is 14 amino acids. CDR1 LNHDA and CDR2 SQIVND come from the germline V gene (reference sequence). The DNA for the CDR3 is TGTGCCAGTAGTTCCAGACTGACAGGGAATGAGCAGTTCTTC. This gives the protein CASSSRLTGNEQFF.

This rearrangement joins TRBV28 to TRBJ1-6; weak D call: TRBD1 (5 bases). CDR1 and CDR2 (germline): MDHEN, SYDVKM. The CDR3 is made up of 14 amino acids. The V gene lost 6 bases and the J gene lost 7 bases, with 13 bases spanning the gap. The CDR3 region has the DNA TGTGCCAGCAGGGCGGGACGTATAAATTCACCCCTCCACTTT. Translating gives CASRAGRINSPLHF.

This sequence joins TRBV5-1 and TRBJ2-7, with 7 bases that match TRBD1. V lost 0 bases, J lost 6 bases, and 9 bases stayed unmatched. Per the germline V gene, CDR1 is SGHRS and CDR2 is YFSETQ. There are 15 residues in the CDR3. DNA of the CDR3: TGCGCCAGCAGCTTGGACCTGAGACGACAGGGCGAGCAGTACTTC. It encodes CASSLDLRRQGEQYF.

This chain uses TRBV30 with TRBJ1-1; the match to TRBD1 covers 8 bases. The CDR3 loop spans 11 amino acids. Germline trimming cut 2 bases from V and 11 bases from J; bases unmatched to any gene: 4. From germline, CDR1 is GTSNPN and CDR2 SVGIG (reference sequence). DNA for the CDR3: TGTGCCTGGAGTCGGGACAGGAGGGCTTTCTTT. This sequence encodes CAWSRDRRAFF.

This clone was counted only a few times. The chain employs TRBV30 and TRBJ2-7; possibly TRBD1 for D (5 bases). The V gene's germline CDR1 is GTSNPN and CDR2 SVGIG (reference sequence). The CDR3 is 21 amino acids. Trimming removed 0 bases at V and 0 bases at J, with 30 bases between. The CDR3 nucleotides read TGTGCCTGGAGTGTAAGGAGACAGCCCGCTCAAAACCGAAACAGCTCCTACGAGCAGTACTTC. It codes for CAWSVRRQPAQNRNSSYEQYF.

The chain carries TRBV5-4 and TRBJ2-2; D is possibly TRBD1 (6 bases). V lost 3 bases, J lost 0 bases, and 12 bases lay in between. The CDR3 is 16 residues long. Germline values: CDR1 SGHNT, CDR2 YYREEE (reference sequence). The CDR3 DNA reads TGTGCCAGCAGCTCACCCGACAGGACGAACACCGGGGAGCTGTTTTTT. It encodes CASSSPDRTNTGELFF.

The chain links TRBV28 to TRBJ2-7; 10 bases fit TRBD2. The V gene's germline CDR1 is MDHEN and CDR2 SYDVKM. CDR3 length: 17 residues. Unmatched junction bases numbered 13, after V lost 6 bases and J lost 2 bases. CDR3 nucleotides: TGTGCCAGCAGGGGAACTAGCGGGACCAAATCCGCCTACGAGCAGTACTTC. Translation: CASRGTSGTKSAYEQYF.

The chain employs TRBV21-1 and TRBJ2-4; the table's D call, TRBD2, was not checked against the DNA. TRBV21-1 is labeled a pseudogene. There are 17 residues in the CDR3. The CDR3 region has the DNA TGTGCCAGACCGGGACTAGCGGGTCTTCTAGCCAAAAACATTCAGTACTTC. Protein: CARPGLAGLLAKNIQYF.

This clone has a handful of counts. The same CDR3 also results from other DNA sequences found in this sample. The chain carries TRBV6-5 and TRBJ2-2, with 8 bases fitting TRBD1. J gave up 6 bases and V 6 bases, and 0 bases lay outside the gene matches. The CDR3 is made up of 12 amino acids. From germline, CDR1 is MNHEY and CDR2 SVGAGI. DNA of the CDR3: TGTGCCAGCAGGACAGGGGCCGGGGAGCTGTTTTTT. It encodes CASRTGAGELFF.

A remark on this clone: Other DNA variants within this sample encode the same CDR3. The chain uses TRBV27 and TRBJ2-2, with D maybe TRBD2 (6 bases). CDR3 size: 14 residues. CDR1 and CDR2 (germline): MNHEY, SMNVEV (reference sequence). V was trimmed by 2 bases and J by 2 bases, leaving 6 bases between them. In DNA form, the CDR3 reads TGTGCCAGCAGTTTAGCGGGAAACACCGGGGAGCTGTTTTTT. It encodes CASSLAGNTGELFF.

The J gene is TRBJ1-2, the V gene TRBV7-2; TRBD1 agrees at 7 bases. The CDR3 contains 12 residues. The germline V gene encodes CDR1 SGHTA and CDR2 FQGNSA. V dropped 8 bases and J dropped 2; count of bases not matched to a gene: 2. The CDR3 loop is CASHRGNYGYTF. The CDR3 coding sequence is TGTGCCAGCCACAGGGGAAACTATGGCTACACCTTC.

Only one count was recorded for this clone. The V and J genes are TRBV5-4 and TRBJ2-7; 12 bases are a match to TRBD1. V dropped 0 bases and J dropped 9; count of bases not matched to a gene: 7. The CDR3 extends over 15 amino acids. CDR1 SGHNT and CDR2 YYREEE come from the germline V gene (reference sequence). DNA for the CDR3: TGTGCCAGCAGCTTGGAGGGGGACAGGGGGCGTTGGCAGTACTTC. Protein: CASSLEGDRGRWQYF.

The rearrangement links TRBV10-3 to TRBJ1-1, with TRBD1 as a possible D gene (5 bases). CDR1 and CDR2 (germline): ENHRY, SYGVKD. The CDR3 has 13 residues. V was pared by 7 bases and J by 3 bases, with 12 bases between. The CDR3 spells CAIKRGWDTEAFF. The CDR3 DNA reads TGTGCCATCAAAAGGGGCTGGGACACTGAAGCTTTCTTT.

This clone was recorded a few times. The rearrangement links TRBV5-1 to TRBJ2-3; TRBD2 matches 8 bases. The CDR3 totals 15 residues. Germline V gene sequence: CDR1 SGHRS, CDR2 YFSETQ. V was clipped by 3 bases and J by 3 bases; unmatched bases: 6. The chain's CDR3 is CASSSMTSATDTQYF. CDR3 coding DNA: TGCGCCAGCAGCTCGATGACTAGCGCTACAGATACGCAGTATTTT.

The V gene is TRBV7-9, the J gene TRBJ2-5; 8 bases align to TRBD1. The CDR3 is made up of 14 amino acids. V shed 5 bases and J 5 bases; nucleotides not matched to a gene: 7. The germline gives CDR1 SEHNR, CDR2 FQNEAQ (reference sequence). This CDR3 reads CASSVSGGGETQYF. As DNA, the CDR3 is TGTGCCAGCAGCGTATCAGGGGGCGGGGAGACCCAGTACTTC.

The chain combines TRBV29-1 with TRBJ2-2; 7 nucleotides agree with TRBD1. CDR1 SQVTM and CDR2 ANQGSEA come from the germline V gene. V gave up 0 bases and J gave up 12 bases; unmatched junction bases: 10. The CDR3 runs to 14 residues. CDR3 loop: CSVEEGQAPYQLFF. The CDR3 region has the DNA TGCAGCGTTGAAGAAGGACAGGCCCCTTATCAGCTGTTTTTT.

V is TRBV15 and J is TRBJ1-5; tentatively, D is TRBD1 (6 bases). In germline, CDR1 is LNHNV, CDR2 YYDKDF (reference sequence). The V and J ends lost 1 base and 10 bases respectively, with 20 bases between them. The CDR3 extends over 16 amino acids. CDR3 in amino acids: CATSRGLSGGSGPQHF. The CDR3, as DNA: TGTGCCACCAGCAGAGGTCTCTCGGGGGGCTCCGGACCCCAGCATTTT.

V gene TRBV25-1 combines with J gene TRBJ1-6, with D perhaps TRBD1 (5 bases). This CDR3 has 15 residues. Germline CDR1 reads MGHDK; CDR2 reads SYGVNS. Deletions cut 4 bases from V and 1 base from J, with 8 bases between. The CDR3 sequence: CASSVRGSYNSPLHF. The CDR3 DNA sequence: TGTGCCAGCAGTGTACGGGGGTCCTATAATTCACCCCTCCACTTT.

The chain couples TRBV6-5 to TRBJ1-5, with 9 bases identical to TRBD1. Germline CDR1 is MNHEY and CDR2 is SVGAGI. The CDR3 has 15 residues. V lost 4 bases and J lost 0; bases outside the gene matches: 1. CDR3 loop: CASSLDRGSNQPQHF. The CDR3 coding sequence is TGTGCCAGCAGTTTGGACAGGGGTAGCAATCAGCCCCAGCATTTT.